This entry lists 27 T cell receptor beta chains sequenced from one sample in a study of T cells in Graves' hyperthyroidism and ophthalmopathy. From RNA transcripts, TCR beta CDR3 regions were amplified. Initially, a first-round RT-PCR of the TCR CDR3 employed the HTBI primer set. Each CDR3 protein gets one entry after TCRdb re-called the multiplex PCR reads with MiXCR. The sample holds 450,000 to 500,000 distinct CDR3 sequences; approximately 22% are singletons and the top ten take around 47%. Source material: blood. The receptors shown here come from a woman between 70 and 85 years old with Graves' ophthalmopathy.

Many counts were recorded for this clonotype. The V call is TRBV11-2, the J call TRBJ2-7; D is possibly TRBD1 or TRBD2 (7 bases each). V was trimmed by 5 bases and J by 3 bases, leaving 14 bases between them. The germline gives CDR1 SGHAT, CDR2 FQNNGV. The CDR3 length is 14 residues. The CDR3 coding sequence is TGTGCCAGCAGCCCGGGGAGGGGGCTCTACGAGCAGTACTTC. It is translated as CASSPGRGLYEQYF.

The V call is TRBV7-2, the J call TRBJ2-5; D gene uncertain. The CDR3 spans 13 residues. V lost 3 bases, J lost 5 bases, and 10 bases lay in between. Germline V gene data show CDR1 as SGHTA and CDR2 as FQGNSA. CDR3: CASSLVSLETQYF. DNA of the CDR3: TGTGCCAGCAGCTTGGTTAGCCTGGAGACCCAGTACTTC.

The rearrangement links TRBV20-1 to TRBJ1-6; D is possibly TRBD1 (5 bases). CDR1 is DFQATT, CDR2 SNEGSKA, per germline (reference sequence). With 4 bases removed from V and 9 bases from J, the gap between germline ends came to 13 bases. The CDR3 extends over 13 amino acids. For the CDR3, the DNA is TGCAGTGCTATCCTCAGGGTAATTTCACCCCTCCACTTT. It translates to CSAILRVISPLHF.

The rearrangement uses TRBV4-1 and TRBJ2-2; 10 bases map to TRBD2. This CDR3 is 17 amino acids long. Germline CDR1 is MGHRA and CDR2 is YSYEKL. V trimming: 0 bases; J trimming: 4 bases; junction bases outside the gene matches: 5. The CDR3 DNA follows: TGCGCCAGCAGCCAAGAGGCGGGACTAGCGATCACCGGGGAGCTGTTTTTT. It yields the protein CASSQEAGLAITGELFF.

This clonotype has more than one count but fewer than ten. The chain couples TRBV27 to TRBJ2-6; D is unclear. The germline V gene has CDR1 MNHEY and CDR2 SMNVEV (reference sequence). Between the trimmed V and J ends, which lost 2 bases and 1 base, there was a span of 9 bases. CDR3 length: 16 residues. CDR3 coding DNA: TGTGCCAGCAGTTTAGTATCTAGATCTGGGGCCAACGTCCTGACTTTC. As protein: CASSLVSRSGANVLTF.

This clonotype was detected only a few times. The V call is TRBV7-3, the J call TRBJ1-1; D unresolved. This CDR3 region has 15 residues. The V gene's germline CDR1 is SGHTA and CDR2 FQGTGA. The V gene lost 5 bases and the J gene lost 1 base, with 14 bases spanning the gap. This CDR3 is CASSVTARSNTEAFF. Written as DNA, the CDR3 is TGTGCCAGCAGCGTGACGGCAAGATCGAACACTGAAGCTTTCTTT.

The chain employs TRBV6-1 and TRBJ2-7, with a possible D match to TRBD2 (6 bases). Germline V lookup: CDR1 MNHNS, CDR2 SASEGT. Trimming removed 4 bases from V and 2 bases from J, with 15 bases in between. The CDR3 extends over 15 amino acids. CDR3 nucleotides: TGTGCCAGCAGTGGGGTGGATAGCGGAACCTACGAGCAGTACTTC. Protein sequence: CASSGVDSGTYEQYF.

This sequence joins TRBV27 and TRBJ2-1; TRBD2 agrees at 9 bases. CDR3 length: 13 residues. After removal of 3 bases from V and 10 bases from J, the junction contained 4 bases not matched to a gene. Germline loops: CDR1 MNHEY, CDR2 SMNVEV (reference sequence). CDR3 DNA: TGTGCCAGCAGTTTTGGACTAGCGACCGAGCAGTTCTTC. This gives the protein CASSFGLATEQFF.

V is TRBV28 and J is TRBJ2-7; 8 positions agree with TRBD2. V shed 6 bases and J 2 bases; nucleotides not matched to a gene: 12. This CDR3 has 16 residues. Germline V gene lookup returns CDR1 MDHEN and CDR2 SYDVKM. Written as DNA, the CDR3 is TGTGCCAGCAGCAAGAGCGGGAGCCGGGGGGCCTACGAGCAGTACTTC. Its translation: CASSKSGSRGAYEQYF.

This clonotype has just a few counts. The V and J genes are TRBV3-1 and TRBJ2-7; 8 bases are a match to TRBD2. This CDR3 spans 15 amino acids. J was trimmed by 7 bases and V by 1 base; bases with no gene match: 9. The germline V gene has CDR1 LGHDT and CDR2 YNNKEL (reference sequence). The CDR3 spells CASSQGSGTREEQYF. CDR3 DNA sequence: TGTGCCAGCAGCCAAGGGTCCGGGACTAGAGAGGAGCAGTACTTC.

As concerns this clonotype: At one boundary the junction diverges from the germline segment, which might be a read error. The chain employs TRBV20-1 and TRBJ2-5, with a possible D match to TRBD2 (6 bases). Germline loops: CDR1 DFQATT, CDR2 SNEGSKA (reference sequence). The CDR3 is 13 residues long. The CDR3 spells CSARGGVQETQYF. Written as DNA, the CDR3 is TGCAGTGCAAGAGGAGGGGTACAAGAGACCCAGTACTTC.

J is TRBJ2-5 and V is TRBV11-2; maybe TRBD2 (6 bases). Trimming removed 4 bases from V and 4 bases from J, with 7 bases in between. The CDR3 length is 12 residues. Per germline, CDR1 SGHAT and CDR2 FQNNGV. DNA for the CDR3: TGTGCCAGCAGCTGGGACTCAGAGACCCAGTACTTC. This translates into CASSWDSETQYF.

This clonotype was seen repeatedly, ten times or more. This chain connects TRBV12-3 or TRBV12-4 to TRBJ2-5; 9 nucleotides match TRBD2. This CDR3 spans 16 amino acids. V was pared by 6 bases and J by 5 bases, with 13 bases of the junction left unmatched. The CDR3 nucleotides read TGTGCCAGCAGGTTCGGTCTAGCGGGGTCTAGGGAGACCCAGTACTTC. This encodes CASRFGLAGSRETQYF.

This clonotype appeared a few times. The chain combines TRBV7-8 with TRBJ2-3; D is ambiguous. The CDR3 is 15 amino acids. Trimming took off 0 bases at V and 2 bases at J, with 9 bases between the two ends. Germline-derived CDR1 and CDR2 are SGHVS and FQNEAQ. The CDR3 region is CASSLADHYTDTQYF. The DNA of the CDR3 is TGTGCCAGCAGCTTAGCGGACCATTACACAGATACGCAGTATTTT.

This clonotype was found many times. The V call is TRBV28, the J call TRBJ2-1; 7 nucleotides line up with TRBD2. From germline, CDR1 is MDHEN and CDR2 SYDVKM. The ends lost 6 bases at V and 0 bases at J; junction bases unmatched: 5. The CDR3 covers 15 residues. The CDR3 DNA reads as TGTGCCAGCAGCCTACTAGCGTACTCCTACAATGAGCAGTTCTTC. Translated: CASSLLAYSYNEQFF.

This clonotype came up a few times. This chain uses TRBV14 with TRBJ1-2; 12 positions agree with TRBD1. Germline trimming cut 1 base from V and 10 bases from J; bases unmatched to any gene: 7. The CDR3 has 15 amino acids. Germline V CDR1 and CDR2: SGHDN, FVKESK. The CDR3: CASSQVAGQGATYTF. DNA for the CDR3: TGTGCCAGCAGCCAAGTTGCGGGACAGGGGGCGACCTACACCTTC. Variable domain in full (rest from reference TRBV14 and TRBJ1-2): EAGVTQFPSHSVIEKGQTVTLRCDPISGHDNLYWYRRVMGKEIKFLLHFVKESKQDESGMPNNRFLAERTGGTYSTLKVQPAELEDSGVYFCASSQVAGQGATYTFGSGTRLTVV.

The rearrangement uses TRBV3-1 and TRBJ1-1, with a weak D call TRBD1 (6 bases). The length of the CDR3 is 16 residues. Germline CDR1 reads LGHDT; CDR2 reads YNNKEL (reference sequence). V lost 4 bases, J lost 11 bases, and 26 bases lay in between. In DNA form, the CDR3 reads TGTGCCAGCAGCCCCCATGACGGGACACTAGGAATCCGTGCTTTCTTT. Residues: CASSPHDGTLGIRAFF.

This clonotype was seen ten or more times. The rearrangement uses TRBV2 and TRBJ2-2; weak D call: TRBD2 (6 bases). The CDR3 loop spans 14 amino acids. In germline, CDR1 is SNHLY, CDR2 FYNNEI. Trimming shortened V by 5 bases and J by 7 bases, and 14 bases separated the two germline ends. CDR3 DNA: TGTGCCAGCAGTTCGGACGGGAGTATCGGGGAGCTGTTTTTT. Translating gives CASSSDGSIGELFF.

This clonotype appeared a few times. The chain carries TRBV6-2 or TRBV6-3 and TRBJ2-5, with TRBD1 identical over 11 bases. This CDR3 spans 14 amino acids. The V and J ends lost 5 bases and 4 bases, in that order; junction bases with no gene match: 3. The germline V gene has CDR1 MNHEY and CDR2 SVGEGT. The DNA for the CDR3 is TGTGCCAGCAGTGTGGGGACAGGGGGAGAGACCCAGTACTTC. The encoded protein is CASSVGTGGETQYF.

V gene TRBV30 combines with J gene TRBJ2-3, with D perhaps TRBD1 (5 bases). Trimming cost V 2 bases and J 2 bases, with 8 bases left between them. Per germline, CDR1 GTSNPN and CDR2 SVGIG (reference sequence). There are 13 residues in the CDR3. The CDR3 DNA follows: TGTGCCTGGAGTAAGACAGACACAGATACGCAGTATTTT. Its translation: CAWSKTDTDTQYF.

CDR3 nucleotides: TGTGCCAGTAGTATCGGCGGCGGAGGGGGAACATCTGAAGCTTTCTTT. This gives the protein CASSIGGGGGTSEAFF. This rearrangement joins TRBV19 to TRBJ1-1; weak D call: TRBD1 (6 bases). V shed 3 bases and J shed 6 bases, with 20 bases lying between them. The germline CDR1 and CDR2 sequences are LNHDA and SQIVND (reference sequence). The CDR3 sequence is 16 residues long.

This clonotype occurred many times. The CDR3 sequence: CASSRTGGDPYEQYF. CDR3 sequence (DNA): TGTGCCAGCAGTCGGACAGGGGGGGACCCCTACGAGCAGTACTTC. The chain joins TRBV12-3 or TRBV12-4 to TRBJ2-7; 10 nucleotides align to TRBD1. V lost 5 bases and J lost 2; bases outside the gene matches: 6. CDR3 length equals 15 residues.

The V and J genes are TRBV3-1 and TRBJ1-1; TRBD1 might be the D (5 bases). The CDR3 totals 14 residues. Per the germline V gene, CDR1 is LGHDT and CDR2 is YNNKEL (reference sequence). V lost 4 bases, J lost 10 bases, and 19 bases lay in between. Here the CDR3 reads CASSRTAGGDGAFF. The DNA for the CDR3 is TGTGCCAGCAGCCGGACCGCGGGGGGGGACGGAGCTTTCTTT.

In this sample, this clonotype turned up many times. The chain joins TRBV6-1 to TRBJ2-7; the match to TRBD2 covers 10 bases. The CDR3 spans 15 residues. The V and J ends lost 6 bases and 5 bases, in that order; junction bases with no gene match: 10. Germline V CDR1 and CDR2: MNHNS, SASEGT. Here the CDR3 DNA reads TGTGCCAGCAGAATAGGGTCTAGCGGGAGCCACGAGCAGTACTTC. This translates into CASRIGSSGSHEQYF.

V usage is TRBV3-1 and J usage is TRBJ2-3; the match to TRBD2 covers 7 bases. The CDR3 is made up of 16 amino acids. Unmatched junction bases numbered 8, after V lost 4 bases and J lost 1 base. CDR1 is LGHDT, CDR2 YNNKEL, per germline (reference sequence). Here the CDR3 reads CASSRYLAGGTDTQYF. As DNA, the CDR3 is TGTGCCAGCAGCCGATATCTTGCGGGAGGCACAGATACGCAGTATTTT.

The genes are TRBV7-9 and TRBJ1-6; D unresolved. Germline V CDR1 and CDR2: SEHNR, FQNEAQ (reference sequence). V gave up 4 bases and J gave up 8 bases, with 9 bases separating them. The CDR3 contains 13 residues. The CDR3 region has the DNA TGTGCCAGCAGCTCCCAACTTCATTCACCCCTCCACTTT. This gives the protein CASSSQLHSPLHF.

Many counts were recorded for this clonotype. The chain recombines TRBV2 with TRBJ2-2, with 9 bases aligning to TRBD1. There are 13 residues in the CDR3. Germline assignment: CDR1 SNHLY and CDR2 FYNNEI. J was trimmed by 4 bases and V by 9 bases; bases with no gene match: 3. CDR3 amino acids: CASRTGVTGELFF. CDR3 in DNA: TGTGCCAGTCGGACAGGGGTCACCGGGGAGCTGTTTTTT.